Sequencing of this T cell receptor (beta chain) was carried out in a study of blood T cell repertoires in COVID-19 (dated by TCRdb to about 2020). Regarding the research as a whole: The collaborator samples originated in the United States, Italy and Spain and spanned the acute and convalescent phases of COVID-19. Samples were obtained from the ongoing ImmuneRACE study (first 160 participants) and from approximately 1,200 subjects provided by 6 global collaborators. The sample metadata nearly always contained a de-identified subject ID, COVID-19 status, age in years and sex. Where HLA class I and class II types were available, the types were taken from metadata supplied by the sample provider, not from assay-based typing. Subjects who had been exposed to COVID-19, were actively infected with it, or had recovered from it provided the deeply sampled blood TCRbeta repertoires that made up the dataset. A freely available public database, intended as a resource for researchers studying the immune response to SARS-CoV-2, is where the repertoires were released. The prospective study material was composed of cDNA or gDNA derived from T cells, B-cell-depleted T cells, or PBMCs. What the authors observed across the whole study: How much clinical and demographic metadata was included differed by source and by participant, and the metadata was provided uncurated.

TCRbeta CDR3 regions were amplified from genomic DNA using the immunoSEQ Assay, a bias-controlled multiplex PCR. In the original analysis: Within the assay, amplification of reference gene primers was used to estimate how many nucleated cells each sample contained. Sequence reads were collapsed and filtered to measure the absolute abundance of every unique TCRbeta CDR3 rearrangement. For each sample, productive Simpson clonality was calculated as the square root of Simpson's diversity index across productive rearrangements. TCRdb limited this immuneACCESS table to in-frame rearrangements with V and J called. A share of clones is missing; checked studies link under half to unresolved V genes, and the rest is unexplained. For V, J and clone size, that table is used; D and trimming come from the DNA. This sample gives around 280,000 clones in total; around 87% of them show up just once. The ten largest clonotypes hold about 1.9% of the sample.

As for this clone: Its cognate antigen has yet to be identified. No base qualities exist here, and no much larger clone lies one base off it.

Samples from volunteer blood donors who had recovered from COVID-19 were contributed by a second Seattle source. Collaborating institutions collected whole blood in K2EDTA tubes following their own protocols. For TCRbeta analysis, collaborators shipped samples as frozen whole blood, isolated PBMCs, or DNA extracted from either of those sample types. The CDR3 spans 15 residues, from the cysteine through the phenylalanine. Just the 45-base CDR3 DNA is kept, in frame starting at base 1. V gives up 0 bases and J gives up 7 bases, and the segment between their germline ends measures 10 bases. The germline V gene specifies SGHAT as CDR1 and FQNNGV as CDR2.

The receptor's source is a woman in her 30s who had recovered from COVID-19. This chain is built from TRBV11-2 and TRBJ1-6; TRBD1 is possibly the D segment (6 matching bases). Material for sequencing was peripheral blood. CDR3 protein: CASSLDPRGNSPLHF. The bases read TGTGCCAGCAGCTTAGATCCCAGGGGCAATTCACCCCTCCACTTT.